This TCR beta chain was identified during a study of OX40 agonist ivuxolimab in advanced cancers. Overall study context: Partial responses were achieved by three patients, one with hepatocellular carcinoma and two with cutaneous melanoma.

Sequencing was performed with immunoSEQ multiplex PCR; in TCRdb, only in-frame clones are kept and a portion is missing. Here the sample spans roughly 72,000 clones, over 70% being singletons. The CDR3 length is 14 residues. V was clipped by 4 bases and J by 4 bases, with 14 bases between them. Looked up from germline, CDR1 is MNHNS and CDR2 is SASEGT. This clone was observed a few times. Its antigen is still unknown. Findings and caveats of the study: Blood T cells, both CD4+ and CD8+, expanded clonally by week 6 at 0.1 to 3.0 mg/kg. Low normalized T-cell clonal expansion was also seen in some nonresponders.

The study sampled blood at baseline, cycle 4 day 1, and cycle 7 day 1. V gene TRBV6-1 combines with J gene TRBJ2-7, with D possibly being TRBD1 or TRBD2 (5 bases each). This sample comprised CD4+ or CD8+ T cells sorted from blood, obtained in a trial of the OX40 agonist ivuxolimab. This receptor was taken from an adult with an advanced solid tumor such as melanoma, head and neck, liver or kidney cancer. CDR3 amino acids: CASSVSGTPYEQYF. The CDR3, as DNA: TGTGCCAGCAGTGTCTCCGGGACCCCTTACGAGCAGTACTTC.